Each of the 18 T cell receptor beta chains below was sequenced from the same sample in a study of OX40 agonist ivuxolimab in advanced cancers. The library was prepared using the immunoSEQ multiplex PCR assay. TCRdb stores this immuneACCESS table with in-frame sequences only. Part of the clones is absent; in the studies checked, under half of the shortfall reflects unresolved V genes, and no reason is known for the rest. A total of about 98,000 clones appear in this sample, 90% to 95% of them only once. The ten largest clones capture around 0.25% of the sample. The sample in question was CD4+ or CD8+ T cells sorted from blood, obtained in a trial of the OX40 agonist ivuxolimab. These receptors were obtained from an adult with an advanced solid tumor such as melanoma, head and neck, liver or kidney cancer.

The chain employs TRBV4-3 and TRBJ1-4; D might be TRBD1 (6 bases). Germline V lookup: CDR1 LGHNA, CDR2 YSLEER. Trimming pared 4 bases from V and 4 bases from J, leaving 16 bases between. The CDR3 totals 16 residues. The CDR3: CASSRRKGVLNEKLFF. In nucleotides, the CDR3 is TGCGCCAGCAGCCGCAGGAAGGGGGTCCTTAATGAAAAACTGTTTTTT.

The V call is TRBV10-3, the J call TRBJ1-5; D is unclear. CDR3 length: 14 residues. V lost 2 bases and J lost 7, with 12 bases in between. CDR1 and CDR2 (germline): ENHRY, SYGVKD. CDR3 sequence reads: CAISEMVQAQPQHF. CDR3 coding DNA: TGTGCCATCAGTGAGATGGTCCAGGCGCAGCCCCAGCATTTT.

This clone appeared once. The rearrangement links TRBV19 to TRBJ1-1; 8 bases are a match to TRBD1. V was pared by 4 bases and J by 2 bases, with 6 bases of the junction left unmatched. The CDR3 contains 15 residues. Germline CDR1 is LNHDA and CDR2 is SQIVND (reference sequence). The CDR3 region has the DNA TGTGCCAGTAGTAAGATTACAGGGGGTAACACTGAAGCTTTCTTT. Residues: CASSKITGGNTEAFF.

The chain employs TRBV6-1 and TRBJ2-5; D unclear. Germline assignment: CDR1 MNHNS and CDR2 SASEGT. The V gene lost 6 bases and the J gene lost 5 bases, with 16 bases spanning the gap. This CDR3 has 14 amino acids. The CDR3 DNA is TGTGCCAGCAGACGAGCCCCTAGTGACGAGACCCAGTACTTC. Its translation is CASRRAPSDETQYF.

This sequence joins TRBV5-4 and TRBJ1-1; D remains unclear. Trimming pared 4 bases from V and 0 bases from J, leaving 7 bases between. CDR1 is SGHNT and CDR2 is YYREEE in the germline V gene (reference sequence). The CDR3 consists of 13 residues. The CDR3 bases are TGTGCCAGCAGCCTGATCATGAACACTGAAGCTTTCTTT. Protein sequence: CASSLIMNTEAFF.

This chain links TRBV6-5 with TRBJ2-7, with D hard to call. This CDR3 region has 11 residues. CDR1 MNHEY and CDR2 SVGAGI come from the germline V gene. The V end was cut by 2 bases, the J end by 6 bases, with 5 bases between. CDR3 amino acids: CASSYRAEQYF. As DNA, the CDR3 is TGTGCCAGCAGTTACCGGGCCGAGCAGTACTTC.

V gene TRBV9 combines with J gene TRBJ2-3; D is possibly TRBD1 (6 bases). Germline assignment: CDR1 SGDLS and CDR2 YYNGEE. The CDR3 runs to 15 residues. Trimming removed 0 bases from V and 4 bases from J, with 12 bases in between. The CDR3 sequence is CASSVGFRGADTQYF. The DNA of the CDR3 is TGTGCCAGCAGCGTAGGGTTCAGGGGAGCAGATACGCAGTATTTT. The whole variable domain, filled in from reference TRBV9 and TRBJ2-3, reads DSGVTQTPKHLITATGQRVTLRCSPRSGDLSVYWYQQSLDQGLQFLIQYYNGEERAKGNILERFSAQQFPDLHSELNLSSLELGDSALYFCASSVGFRGADTQYFGPGTRLTVL.

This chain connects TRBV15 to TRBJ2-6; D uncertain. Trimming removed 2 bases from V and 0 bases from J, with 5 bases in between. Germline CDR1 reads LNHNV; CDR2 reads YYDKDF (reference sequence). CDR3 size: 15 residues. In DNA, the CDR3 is TGTGCCACCAGCAGACAGCGCTCTGGGGCCAACGTCCTGACTTTC. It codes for CATSRQRSGANVLTF.

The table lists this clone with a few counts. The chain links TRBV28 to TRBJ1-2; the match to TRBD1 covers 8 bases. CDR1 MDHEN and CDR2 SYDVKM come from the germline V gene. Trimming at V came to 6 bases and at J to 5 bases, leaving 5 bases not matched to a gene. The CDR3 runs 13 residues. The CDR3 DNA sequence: TGTGCCAGCAGGGACAGGGCTACATATGGCTACACCTTC. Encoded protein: CASRDRATYGYTF.

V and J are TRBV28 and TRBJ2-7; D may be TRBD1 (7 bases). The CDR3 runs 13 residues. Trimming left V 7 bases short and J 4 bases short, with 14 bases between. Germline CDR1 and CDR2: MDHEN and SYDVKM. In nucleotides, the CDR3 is TGTGCCAGCAACAACCAGGGGGGTTACGAGCAGTACGTC. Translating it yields CASNNQGGYEQYV.

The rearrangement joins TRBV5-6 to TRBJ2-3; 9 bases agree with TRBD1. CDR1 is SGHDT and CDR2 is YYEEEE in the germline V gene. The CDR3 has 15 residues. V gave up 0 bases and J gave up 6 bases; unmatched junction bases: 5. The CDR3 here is CASSLGGQGIDTQYF. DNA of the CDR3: TGTGCCAGCAGCTTGGGAGGACAGGGGATCGATACGCAGTATTTT.

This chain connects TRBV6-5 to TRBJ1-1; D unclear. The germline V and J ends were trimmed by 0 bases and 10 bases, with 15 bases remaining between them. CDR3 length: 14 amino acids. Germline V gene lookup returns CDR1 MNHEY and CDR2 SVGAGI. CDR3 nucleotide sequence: TGTGCCAGCAGTTACTCACGAAGAAGCGGGCTAGCTTTCTTT. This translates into CASSYSRRSGLAFF.

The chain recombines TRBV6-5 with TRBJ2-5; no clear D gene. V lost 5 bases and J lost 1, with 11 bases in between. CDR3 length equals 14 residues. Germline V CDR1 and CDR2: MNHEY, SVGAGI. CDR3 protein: CASSPIQAQETQYF. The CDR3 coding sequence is TGTGCCAGCAGTCCAATTCAGGCCCAAGAGACCCAGTACTTC.

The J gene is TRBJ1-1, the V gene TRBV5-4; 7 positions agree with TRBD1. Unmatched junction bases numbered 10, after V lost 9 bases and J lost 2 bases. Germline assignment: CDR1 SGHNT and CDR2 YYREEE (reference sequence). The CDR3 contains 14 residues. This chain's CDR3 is CATLTRGENTEAFF. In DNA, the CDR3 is TGTGCCACCTTAACCAGGGGGGAAAACACTGAAGCTTTCTTT.

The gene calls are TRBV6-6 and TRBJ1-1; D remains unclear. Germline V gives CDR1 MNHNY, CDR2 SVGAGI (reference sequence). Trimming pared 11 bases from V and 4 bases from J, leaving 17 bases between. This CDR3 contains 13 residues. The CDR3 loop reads CAGSRALGTEAFF. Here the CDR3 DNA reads TGTGCCGGGTCCCGGGCTTTGGGCACTGAAGCTTTCTTT.

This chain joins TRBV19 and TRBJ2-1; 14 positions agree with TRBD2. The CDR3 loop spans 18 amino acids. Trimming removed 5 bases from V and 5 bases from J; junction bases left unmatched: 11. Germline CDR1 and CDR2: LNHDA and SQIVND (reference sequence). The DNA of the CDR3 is TGTGCCAGTAGTCCGGAGGGACTAGCGGGAGTGGGGAACAATGAGCAGTTCTTC. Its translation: CASSPEGLAGVGNNEQFF.

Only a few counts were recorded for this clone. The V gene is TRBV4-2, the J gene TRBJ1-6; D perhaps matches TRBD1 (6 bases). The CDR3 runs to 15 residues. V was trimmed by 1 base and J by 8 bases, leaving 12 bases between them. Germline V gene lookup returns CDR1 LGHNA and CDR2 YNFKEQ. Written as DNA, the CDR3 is TGTGCCAGCAGCCAAGCAGGGGTCGGAGATTCACCCCTCCACTTT. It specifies CASSQAGVGDSPLHF.

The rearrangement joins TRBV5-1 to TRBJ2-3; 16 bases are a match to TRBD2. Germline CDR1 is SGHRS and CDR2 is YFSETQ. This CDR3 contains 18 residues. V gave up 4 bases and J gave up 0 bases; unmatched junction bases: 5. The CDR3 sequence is CASSKGLAGGLSTDTQYF. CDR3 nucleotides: TGCGCCAGCAGCAAGGGACTAGCGGGAGGGCTCAGCACAGATACGCAGTATTTT.